This TCR beta chain originates from a study of identical twins' blood T cells. Six healthy women, forming three identical twin pairs, donated samples. Turning to this clonotype: Its antigen is not identified.

TCRdb ran MiXCR on the 5' RACE reads and lists one entry per CDR3 protein. The repertoire holds 350,000 to 400,000 distinct CDR3 sequences, with 28% as singletons. Study-wide findings and caveats: Out-of-frame TCRbeta clonotypes reportedly had markedly more similar V usage in twins than unrelated donors.

Sample: PBMCs. This TCR was sampled from a woman aged 18-55 years in good health.

The CDR3 sequence is CSVVSQGQTQYF. CDR3 coding DNA: TGCAGCGTTGTATCTCAGGGCCAGACCCAGTACTTC. The chain links TRBV29-1 to TRBJ2-5, with D perhaps TRBD1 (5 bases). Trimming removed 4 bases at V and 6 bases at J, with 12 bases between. The germline gives CDR1 SQVTM, CDR2 ANQGSEA. The CDR3 length is 12 residues.